These T cell receptor beta chains were read from a single sample in a study of response to subunit inactivated influenza vaccine. One entry per CDR3 protein, called by TCRdb with MiXCR from the RT-PCR reads. The data hold more than 700,000 distinct CDR3 sequences, with 21% observed a single time. The starting material was PBMCs from blood, obtained 4 to 6 days after vaccination. These receptors originate from a middle-aged man who received an inactivated influenza vaccine. CDR3s include the opening cysteine and the closing phenylalanine or tryptophan. D genes are given only for firm matches. Clone sizes are given selectively: once, few, many, or a class where the clone is expanded.

j_gene,d_gene,abundance,len,v_gene,CDR3nt,CDR3aa
TRBJ2-7,-,-,16,TRBV28,TGTGCCAGCAGTTTAAGGGTACGGCGGAGGCCTAGCGAGCAGTACTTC,CASSLRVRRRPSEQYF
TRBJ1-2,TRBD1,-,14,TRBV10-3,TGTGCCATCAGTGGGGACAGTGGAAACTATGGCTACACCTTC,CAISGDSGNYGYTF
TRBJ1-6,TRBD1,few,18,TRBV11-1,TGTGCCAGCAGCGCCTGGACAGGGAGGAGCTCCTATAATTCACCCCTCCACTTT,CASSAWTGRSSYNSPLHF
TRBJ2-2,-,-,14,TRBV10-3,TGTGCCATCAGTTGGGGGGAGAACACCGGGGAGCTGTTTTTT,CAISWGENTGELFF
TRBJ2-7,TRBD1,-,14,TRBV20-1,TGCAGTGCTAGTTCCCGGACAGGACGCTACGAGCAGTACTTC,CSASSRTGRYEQYF
TRBJ2-6,TRBD1,-,19,TRBV4-3,TGCGCCAGCAGCCAAGGTCCCGGGACAGGGGACTTTGGGGCCAACGTCCTGACTTTC,CASSQGPGTGDFGANVLTF
TRBJ1-5,-,few,15,TRBV12-3/TRBV12-4,TGTGCCAGCAGTCAATCGGCGGGGAGCAATCAGCCCCAGCATTTT,CASSQSAGSNQPQHF
TRBJ2-1,-,few,18,TRBV24-1,TGTGCCACCAGTGATCCGCCCGGGACACGTAGCTCCTACAATGAGCAGTTCTTC,CATSDPPGTRSSYNEQFF
TRBJ1-4,-,-,17,TRBV4-3,TGCGCCAGCAGCCAAGATCTTTTCGGGGGCGGGAATGAAAAACTGTTTTTT,CASSQDLFGGGNEKLFF
TRBJ2-7,-,few,12,TRBV12-3/TRBV12-4,TGTGCCAGCAGTTTCGATTTCTACGAGCAGTACTTC,CASSFDFYEQYF
TRBJ1-1,TRBD1,-,13,TRBV5-5,TGTGCCAGCCTGCTGGGACAGGGGGGTGAAGCTTTCTTT,CASLLGQGGEAFF
TRBJ2-3,TRBD2,-,17,TRBV4-2,TGTGCCAGCAGCCAAGATTGGACTAGCGGCCGCACAGATACGCAGTATTTT,CASSQDWTSGRTDTQYF
TRBJ2-7,TRBD1,-,14,TRBV6-5,TGTGCCAGCAGTTACGGACAGGGGGGGTGGGAGCAGTACTTC,CASSYGQGGWEQYF
TRBJ2-7,-,-,16,TRBV4-3,TGCGCCAGCAGCCAAGAAATGGAGGGGACTTTCTACGAGCAGTACTTC,CASSQEMEGTFYEQYF
TRBJ2-1,-,-,16,TRBV7-9,TGTGCCAGCAGCTTACGGGGCTATAGCTCCTACAATGAGCAGTTCTTC,CASSLRGYSSYNEQFF
TRBJ2-1,-,-,15,TRBV20-1,TGCAGTGCTCATAGAGGGGACGTTATAGGGAATGAGCAGTTCTTC,CSAHRGDVIGNEQFF
TRBJ2-3,-,many,13,TRBV10-3,TGTGCCATTGGGAAGTCGGGCACAGATACGCAGTATTTT,CAIGKSGTDTQYF
TRBJ1-1,-,-,13,TRBV10-1,TGCGCCAGCAGTAGTCGTCCGAACACTGAAGCTTTCTTT,CASSSRPNTEAFF
TRBJ1-2,TRBD1,few,13,TRBV10-3,TGTGCCATCAGGGAGGACAGGAGTTCGGGCTACACCTTC,CAIREDRSSGYTF
TRBJ2-2,-,-,15,TRBV18,TGTGCCAGCTCACCAACACCTACGAACGCCGGGGAGCTGTTTTTT,CASSPTPTNAGELFF
TRBJ2-1,-,-,11,TRBV20-1,TGCAGTGCTGACATTTACAATGAGCAGTTCTTC,CSADIYNEQFF
TRBJ2-5,-,-,14,TRBV5-1,TGCGCCAGCAGCGCGACGACACCCAGGGAGACCCAGTACTTC,CASSATTPRETQYF
TRBJ1-5,TRBD1,many,16,TRBV7-6,TGTGCCAGCAGCCCCCGACAGGGGAGAAGCAATCAGCCCCAGCATTTT,CASSPRQGRSNQPQHF
TRBJ1-1,-,many,14,TRBV28,TGTGCCAGCAGTTTGCTTCTTGGACAGACTGAAGCTTTCTTT,CASSLLLGQTEAFF
TRBJ2-7,TRBD2,few,16,TRBV5-1,TGCGCCAGCAGCTTGGAAGGGACTAGCGCGTTTTACGAGCAGTACTTC,CASSLEGTSAFYEQYF
TRBJ2-5,TRBD2,few,15,TRBV20-1,TGCAGTGCTAGCCCCTTCACTAGCGGGGAAGAGACCCAGTACTTC,CSASPFTSGEETQYF
TRBJ2-7,TRBD1,once,17,TRBV10-3,TGTGCCATCAGTGGCACCCGGGACAGGGGTCTTCCCTACGAGCAGTACTTC,CAISGTRDRGLPYEQYF
TRBJ2-2,-,-,17,TRBV27,TGTGCCAGCAGCTCCTTGGTCGGGGACGGCGACACCGGGGAGCTGTTTTTT,CASSSLVGDGDTGELFF
TRBJ2-5,-,-,15,TRBV5-1,TGCGCCAGCAGCAAGTTAAACAGGGTAAAGGAGACCCAGTACTTC,CASSKLNRVKETQYF
TRBJ1-5,-,-,13,TRBV7-2,TGTGCCAGCAGCTTTACCCTCCATCAGCCCCAGCATTTT,CASSFTLHQPQHF
TRBJ2-5,TRBD2,-,16,TRBV5-5,TGTGCCAGCAGCTTGGCCCTAGCGGGGACGGAGAAGACCCAGTACTTC,CASSLALAGTEKTQYF
TRBJ2-3,-,-,14,TRBV12-5,TGTGCTAGCGGGGGTCCCTCTGGCACAGATACGCAGTATTTT,CASGGPSGTDTQYF
TRBJ2-7,-,few,15,TRBV9,TGTGCCAGCAGCGCCTACTCCGGGCCAAACTACGAGCAGTACTTC,CASSAYSGPNYEQYF
TRBJ1-6,-,few,15,TRBV12-3/TRBV12-4,TGTGCCAGCAGTTTAGTCGTCAGGGTAAACTCACCCCTCCACTTT,CASSLVVRVNSPLHF
TRBJ1-3,-,-,14,TRBV7-9,TGTGCCAGCAGCTTATTGGCAGCTGGAAACACCATATATTTT,CASSLLAAGNTIYF
TRBJ2-7,TRBD2,few,15,TRBV4-1,TGCGCCAGCAGGCGGGGCGCGGGGGGCGATTACGAGCAGTACTTC,CASRRGAGGDYEQYF
TRBJ2-1,TRBD2,-,16,TRBV4-2,TGTGCCAGCAGCCAAGAAAGCGGGGGGGCCTTTTATGAGCAGTTCTTC,CASSQESGGAFYEQFF
TRBJ2-3,-,few,17,TRBV15,TGTGCCACCAGCAGAGATAGGACAGACCTTAGCACAGATACGCAGTATTTT,CATSRDRTDLSTDTQYF
TRBJ2-3,-,few,14,TRBV27,TGTGCCAACGTAGTAGCGACTAGCACAGATACGCAGTATTTT,CANVVATSTDTQYF
TRBJ2-7,-,-,14,TRBV12-3/TRBV12-4,TGTGCCAGCAGTTTAGGGGGCCCCTACAATGAGCAGTACTTC,CASSLGGPYNEQYF
TRBJ2-7,-,-,12,TRBV29-1,TGCAGCGTCGTGACGGGGGCCTACGAGCAGTACTTC,CSVVTGAYEQYF
TRBJ2-7,TRBD2,few,14,TRBV15,TGTGCCACCAGTCCAAGGCCTAGCGGTTACGAGCAGTACTTC,CATSPRPSGYEQYF